The sequence of this T cell receptor (beta chain) was determined in a study of blood T cell repertoires in COVID-19. About the research overall: Sites in the United States, Italy and Spain provided acute and convalescent COVID-19 samples.

Per germline, CDR1 LNHDA and CDR2 SQIVND (reference sequence). The V and J ends lost 6 bases and 1 base respectively, with 13 bases between them. This CDR3 has 15 residues. Per the original data handling: Counts of nucleated cells, estimated from reference gene primer amplification, were obtained. Using immunoSEQ multiplex PCR, the repertoire was profiled, and TCRdb retains in-frame clones only, with some absent. The DNA was the basis for D and trimming; V, J and clone size are from that table. The data contain approximately 160,000 clones, roughly 84% of them singletons. The sample comprised peripheral blood. The chain couples TRBV19 to TRBJ1-3; weak D call: TRBD1 (5 bases). This receptor was identified in a man aged 18 to 30 with active or convalescent COVID-19. CDR3 DNA sequence: TGTGCCAGTAGACCCGGACCAGGGTCTGGAAACACCATATATTTT. Translating gives CASRPGPGSGNTIYF.